This entry describes one TCR beta chain. Random hexamers were used to reverse transcribe an amount of roughly 0.5 to 1 ug RNA. It was immunoSEQ multiplex PCR that amplified TCR beta CDR3 across 54 Vbeta and 13 Jbeta. TCRdb used MiXCR to reprocess the immunoSEQ multiplex PCR reads, holding one entry per CDR3 protein. The sample holds some 300,000 distinct CDR3 sequences, around 84% seen once. The record originates from a study of CD8 T cells in Susac syndrome. TCR beta sequences were obtained from blood CD8+ and CD4+ T cells. Treatment-naive patients with stable or active relapsing-remitting disease served as multiple sclerosis controls. Germline values: CDR1 MNHEY, CDR2 SMNVEV (reference sequence). The CDR3 sequence is 13 residues long. V dropped 6 bases and J dropped 3 bases, with 8 bases sitting between them.

The specimen was CD8+ T cells from PBMCs. This TCR came from a human donor with multiple sclerosis. The V call is TRBV27, the J call TRBJ2-2; D might be TRBD2 (6 bases). The CDR3 DNA follows: TGTGCCAGCAGAGGGACTTACACCGGGGAGCTGTTTTTT. This encodes CASRGTYTGELFF.